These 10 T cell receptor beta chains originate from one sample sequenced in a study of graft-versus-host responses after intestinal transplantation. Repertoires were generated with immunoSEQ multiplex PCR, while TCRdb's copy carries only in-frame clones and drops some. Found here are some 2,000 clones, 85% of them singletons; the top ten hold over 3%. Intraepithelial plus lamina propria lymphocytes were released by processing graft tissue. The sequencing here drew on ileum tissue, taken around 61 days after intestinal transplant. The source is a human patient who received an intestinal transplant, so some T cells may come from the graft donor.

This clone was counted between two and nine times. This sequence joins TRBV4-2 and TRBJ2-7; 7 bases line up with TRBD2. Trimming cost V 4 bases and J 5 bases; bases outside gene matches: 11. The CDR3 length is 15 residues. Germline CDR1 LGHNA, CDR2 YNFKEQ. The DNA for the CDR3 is TGTGCCAGCAGCCCCAACGCGGGGGAGTGGAACGAGCAGTACTTC. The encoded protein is CASSPNAGEWNEQYF.

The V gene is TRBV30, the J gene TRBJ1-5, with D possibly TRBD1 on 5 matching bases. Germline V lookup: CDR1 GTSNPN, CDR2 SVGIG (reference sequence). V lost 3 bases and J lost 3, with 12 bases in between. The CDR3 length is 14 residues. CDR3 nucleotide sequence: TGTGCCTGGAGCGGCAGACAGTACAATCAGCCCCAGCATTTT. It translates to CAWSGRQYNQPQHF.

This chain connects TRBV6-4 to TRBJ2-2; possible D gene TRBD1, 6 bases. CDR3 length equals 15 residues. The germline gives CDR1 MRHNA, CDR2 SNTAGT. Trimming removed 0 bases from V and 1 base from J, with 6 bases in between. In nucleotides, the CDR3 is TGTGCCAGCAGTGACTCGGGACAGAACACCGGGGAGCTGTTTTTT. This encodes CASSDSGQNTGELFF.

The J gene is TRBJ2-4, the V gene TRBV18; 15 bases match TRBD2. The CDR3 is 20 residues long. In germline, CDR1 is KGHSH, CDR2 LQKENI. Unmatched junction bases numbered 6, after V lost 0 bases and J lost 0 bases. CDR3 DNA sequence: TGTGCCAGCTCACCACCCGGACTAGCGGGGGGGGAAGGAGCCAAAAACATTCAGTACTTC. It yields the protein CASSPPGLAGGEGAKNIQYF.

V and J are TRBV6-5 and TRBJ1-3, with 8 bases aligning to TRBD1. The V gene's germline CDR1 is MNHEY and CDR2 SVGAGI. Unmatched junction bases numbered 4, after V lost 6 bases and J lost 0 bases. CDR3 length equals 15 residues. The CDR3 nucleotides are TGTGCCAGCAGACTAACAGGGGGCTCTGGAAACACCATATATTTT. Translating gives CASRLTGGSGNTIYF.

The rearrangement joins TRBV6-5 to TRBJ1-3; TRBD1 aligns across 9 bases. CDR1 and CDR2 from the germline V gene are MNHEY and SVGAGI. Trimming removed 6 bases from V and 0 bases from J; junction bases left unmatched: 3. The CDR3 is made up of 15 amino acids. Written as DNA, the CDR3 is TGTGCCAGCAGCCCGACAGGGGGCTCTGGAAACACCATATATTTT. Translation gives CASSPTGGSGNTIYF.

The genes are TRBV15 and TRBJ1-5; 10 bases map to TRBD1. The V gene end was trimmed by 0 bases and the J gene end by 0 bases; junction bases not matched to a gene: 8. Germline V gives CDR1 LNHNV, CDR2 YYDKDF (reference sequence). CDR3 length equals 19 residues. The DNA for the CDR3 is TGTGCCACCAGCAGAGATTCGGGACAGGGGACTTATAGCAATCAGCCCCAGCATTTT. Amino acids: CATSRDSGQGTYSNQPQHF.

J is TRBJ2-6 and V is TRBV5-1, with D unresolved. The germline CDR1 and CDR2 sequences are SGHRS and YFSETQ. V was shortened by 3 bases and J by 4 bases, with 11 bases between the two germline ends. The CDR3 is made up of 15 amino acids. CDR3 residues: CASSSKGNGANVLTF. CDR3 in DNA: TGCGCCAGCAGCTCCAAGGGTAACGGGGCCAACGTCCTGACTTTC.

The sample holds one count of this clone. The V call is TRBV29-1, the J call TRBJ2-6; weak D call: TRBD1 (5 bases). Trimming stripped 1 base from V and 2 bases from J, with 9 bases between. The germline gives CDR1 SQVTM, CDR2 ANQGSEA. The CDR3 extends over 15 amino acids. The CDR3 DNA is TGCAGCGTTGAAGTTCAGGGCGCTGGGGCCAACGTCCTGACTTTC. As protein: CSVEVQGAGANVLTF.

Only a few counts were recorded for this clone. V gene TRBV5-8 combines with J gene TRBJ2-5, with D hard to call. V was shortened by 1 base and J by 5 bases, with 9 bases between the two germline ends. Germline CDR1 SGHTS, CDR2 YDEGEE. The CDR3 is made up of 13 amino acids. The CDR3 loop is CASSLNTVETQYF. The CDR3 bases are TGTGCCAGCAGCTTGAACACGGTTGAGACCCAGTACTTC.